A single sample gave rise to the 8 T cell receptor beta chains below, sequenced in a study of a mutant IDH1 vaccine in newly diagnosed glioma. These receptors lack a known antigen. Time point in this sample: week 47, end of study. Vaccination used 300 ug of mutant IDH1 20-mer peptide per dose, with topical imiquimod. Produced via immunoSEQ multiplex PCR; TCRdb's table is partial and in-frame only. The top ten clones hold around 5.1% of a sample with approximately 35,000 clones, 75% to 95% of them seen once. The input for sequencing was PBMCs, taken from a glioma patient whose treatment included an IDH1 peptide vaccine. These receptors all come from a woman between 40 and 55 years old with glioma.

The sample holds a few counts of this clone. The chain couples TRBV18 to TRBJ1-5; a weak D match, TRBD1 (5 bases). In germline, CDR1 is KGHSH, CDR2 LQKENI. The CDR3 runs to 15 residues. V lost 3 bases, J lost 7 bases, and 16 bases lay in between. The CDR3 DNA is TGTGCCAGCTCACCCGGACAAGGGCCAGGACAGCCCCAGCATTTT. This translates into CASSPGQGPGQPQHF.

V is TRBV7-3 and J is TRBJ2-5; a weak D match, TRBD2 (5 bases). The CDR3 runs to 14 residues. Germline lookup yields CDR1 SGHTA and CDR2 FQGTGA. Trimming took off 2 bases at V and 2 bases at J, with 9 bases between the two ends. The CDR3 sequence: CASSLLGGQETQYF. In DNA form, the CDR3 reads TGTGCCAGCAGCTTACTCGGCGGGCAAGAGACCCAGTACTTC.

V is TRBV7-9 and J is TRBJ2-7; 8 nucleotides match TRBD2. This CDR3 spans 18 amino acids. Trimming removed 5 bases from V and 1 base from J; junction bases left unmatched: 16. Germline CDR1 and CDR2: SEHNR and FQNEAQ (reference sequence). The DNA for the CDR3 is TGTGCCAGCAGCCCCAGGAGCGGGGGCCCTCCAGGGTCCTACGAGCAGTACTTC. Translating it yields CASSPRSGGPPGSYEQYF.

The chain carries TRBV5-6 and TRBJ2-7, with D unclear. CDR3 length: 14 amino acids. The V end was cut by 4 bases, the J end by 3 bases, with 14 bases between. In germline, CDR1 is SGHDT, CDR2 YYEEEE. This CDR3 is CASSQTGRIYEQYF. The CDR3 bases are TGTGCCAGCAGCCAGACGGGCCGCATCTACGAGCAGTACTTC.

This clone was observed once. The chain carries TRBV19 and TRBJ1-1, with no clear D. The CDR3 has 17 residues. Germline assignment: CDR1 LNHDA and CDR2 SQIVND (reference sequence). Trimming cost V 5 bases and J 5 bases, with 24 bases left between them. The CDR3 DNA is TGTGCCAGTAGTCCCCAACCTTTCGGTCTCGTCGGGACTGAAGCTTTCTTT. It yields the protein CASSPQPFGLVGTEAFF. The variable domain in full, completed from reference TRBV19 and TRBJ1-1, reads DGGITQSPKYLFRKEGQNVTLSCEQNLNHDAMYWYRQDPGQGLRLIYYSQIVNDFQKGDIAEGYSVSREKKESFPLTVTSAQKNPTAFYLCASSPQPFGLVGTEAFFGQGTRLTVV.

This chain uses TRBV11-2 with TRBJ1-1, with D unresolved. Germline assignment: CDR1 SGHAT and CDR2 FQNNGV. CDR3 size: 13 residues. The ends were cut back, 5 bases at V and 7 bases at J, with 14 bases in the middle. CDR3 in amino acids: CASSPNPYSEAFF. DNA of the CDR3: TGTGCCAGCAGCCCGAACCCTTACAGTGAAGCTTTCTTT.

The chain uses TRBV6-6 and TRBJ2-5; no definite D call. Trimming cost V 5 bases and J 2 bases, with 12 bases left between them. The CDR3 runs 14 residues. Germline-derived CDR1 and CDR2 are MNHNY and SVGAGI (reference sequence). CDR3 sequence reads: CASSSSDGQETQYF. Here the CDR3 DNA reads TGTGCCAGCAGTAGCTCGGACGGACAAGAGACCCAGTACTTC.

V and J are TRBV9 and TRBJ1-3, with TRBD1 matching over 9 bases. CDR3 length: 16 amino acids. Germline lookup yields CDR1 SGDLS and CDR2 YYNGEE. V gave up 4 bases and J gave up 2 bases; unmatched junction bases: 7. DNA of the CDR3: TGTGCCAGCAGCCCCCGGACAGGGGAACCTGGAAACACCATATATTTT. Its protein is CASSPRTGEPGNTIYF. Based on the CDR3 plus reference TRBV9 and TRBJ1-3, the full variable domain is DSGVTQTPKHLITATGQRVTLRCSPRSGDLSVYWYQQSLDQGLQFLIQYYNGEERAKGNILERFSAQQFPDLHSELNLSSLELGDSALYFCASSPRTGEPGNTIYFGEGSWLTVV.